The present T cell receptor (beta chain) was sequenced within a study of blood T cell repertoires in COVID-19 (dated by TCRdb to about 2020). Broadly, across the study: Samples from collaborators originated in the United States, Italy and Spain and spanned both the acute and convalescent phases of COVID-19. The prospective study material was composed of cDNA or gDNA derived from T cells, B-cell-depleted T cells, or PBMCs. Subjects who had been exposed to COVID-19, were actively infected with it, or had recovered from it provided the deeply sampled blood TCRbeta repertoires that made up the dataset. A freely available public database, intended as a resource for researchers studying the immune response to SARS-CoV-2, is where the repertoires were released. Samples were obtained from the ongoing ImmuneRACE study (first 160 participants) and from some 1,300 subjects provided by 6 global collaborators. Nearly every sample came with metadata listing a de-identified subject ID, COVID-19 status, age in years and sex. Where HLA class I and class II types were available, the types were taken from metadata supplied by the sample provider, not from assay-based typing.

With respect to this clone: There is no known antigen for this receptor. There are no base qualities to consult, and no much larger clone falls within one base.

Each collaborating institution followed its own protocols to collect whole blood in K2EDTA tubes. For TCRbeta analysis, collaborators shipped samples as frozen whole blood, isolated PBMCs, or DNA extracted from either of those sample types. Study-level results and caveats: The quantity of clinical and demographic metadata differed by source and by participant and was supplied without curation.

TCRbeta CDR3 regions were amplified from genomic DNA using the immunoSEQ Assay, a bias-controlled multiplex PCR. In the paper's pipeline: The number of nucleated cells in each sample was estimated by amplification of reference gene primers within the assay. To quantify the absolute abundance of each unique TCRbeta CDR3 rearrangement, sequence reads were collapsed and filtered. For each sample, productive Simpson clonality was calculated as the square root of Simpson's diversity index over productive rearrangements. TCRdb took this table from immuneACCESS and kept in-frame rearrangements with V and J called. Such tables lack part of the clones; where checked against another copy, unresolved V genes explain under half of the gap, and the rest is unexplained. Clone size and the V and J calls come from that table; the DNA yielded D and trimming. This sample lists 150,000 to 200,000 clones; just over 85% were detected once. 7% to 10% of the sample is held by the ten biggest clonotypes.

The receptor's source is a man in his forties or fifties with active or convalescent COVID-19. The sample taken for sequencing was peripheral blood.

CDR3 loop: CATRGAGNQPQHF. The sequenced DNA: TGTGCCACCCGCGGGGCCGGCAATCAGCCCCAGCATTTT. The chain employs TRBV7-2 and TRBJ1-5; the D region possibly corresponds to TRBD1 (5 bases align). Trimming takes 10 bases from V and 2 bases from J, and the germline ends sit 12 bases apart. The CDR3 runs 13 residues from the cysteine to the phenylalanine. Of the read, only the CDR3 DNA is kept; its 39 bases are in frame from base 1. The germline V gene yields SGHTA for CDR1 and FQGNSA for CDR2.